The 5 T cell receptor beta chains below all came from one sample that was sequenced in a study of T cells in Graves' hyperthyroidism and ophthalmopathy. Researchers amplified the TCR beta CDR3 regions from RNA transcripts. The primer set for the first-round RT-PCR of the TCR CDR3 was HTBI. TCRdb called the multiplex PCR reads again in MiXCR, with one record for every CDR3 protein. The sample records around 350,000 distinct CDR3 sequences, about 14% being singletons. The sequencing sample was made of blood. These TCRs come from a woman aged 30 to 39 with Graves' ophthalmopathy.

This clonotype came up many times. This chain uses TRBV12-3 or TRBV12-4 with TRBJ1-2, with a tentative D call TRBD1 (6 bases). The V end was cut by 6 bases, the J end by 7 bases, with 21 bases between. CDR3 length: 15 residues. DNA of the CDR3: TGTGCCAGCAGCCCCCCCTCCGGACAGTCTGGTGGCTACACCTTC. Encoded protein: CASSPPSGQSGGYTF.

This clonotype came up many times. The chain couples TRBV12-5 to TRBJ1-6; 7 nucleotides match TRBD1. The CDR3 is 16 residues long. Trimming at V came to 9 bases and at J to 1 base, leaving 9 bases not matched to a gene. Looked up from germline, CDR1 is LGHNT and CDR2 is FRNRAP. The CDR3 DNA reads as TGTGCTAGAGACAGGGCTCTCAGGTCCTATAATTCACCCCTCCACTTT. It codes for CARDRALRSYNSPLHF.

CDR3 in amino acids: CSADYGYTF. Written as DNA, the CDR3 is TGCAGTGCGGACTATGGCTACACCTTC. The rearrangement uses TRBV20-1 and TRBJ1-2, with D unresolved. The germline CDR1 and CDR2 sequences are DFQATT and SNEGSKA (reference sequence). Trimming shortened V by 6 bases and J by 3 bases, and 2 bases separated the two germline ends. The CDR3 is 9 amino acids.

The gene calls are TRBV20-1 and TRBJ2-7; 8 nucleotides agree with TRBD1. This CDR3 region has 13 residues. Germline V gene data show CDR1 as DFQATT and CDR2 as SNEGSKA (reference sequence). With V trimmed by 5 bases and J by 3 bases, 6 bases remained unmatched. The CDR3 DNA sequence: TGCAGTGCTCCGGGACAGGATCTCTACGAGCAGTACTTC. This codes for CSAPGQDLYEQYF.

This clonotype was seen at least ten times. The V and J genes are TRBV20-1 and TRBJ1-5; no clear D. The CDR3 extends over 15 amino acids. The V gene's germline CDR1 is DFQATT and CDR2 SNEGSKA (reference sequence). V was pared by 1 base and J by 2 bases, with 12 bases between. CDR3 in amino acids: CSARGWVGGNQPQHF. CDR3 DNA sequence: TGCAGTGCTAGAGGGTGGGTTGGGGGCAATCAGCCCCAGCATTTT.